The 15 T cell receptor beta chains reported below all come from one sample, sequenced in a study of blood T cell repertoires in COVID-19. Assay: immunoSEQ multiplex PCR; the TCRdb copy retains only in-frame clones and omits some. The sample lists 250,000 or so clones, 80% to 90% occurring once. The sequencing sample was made of PBMCs or T cells enriched from blood (not recorded which). These receptors all come from a woman aged 40 to 50 who had been exposed to COVID-19.

The chain couples TRBV2 to TRBJ1-6; D gene uncertain. Germline V gene data show CDR1 as SNHLY and CDR2 as FYNNEI. This CDR3 spans 14 amino acids. Trimming cost V 0 bases and J 11 bases, with 11 bases left between them. CDR3 sequence: CASSEAVAGTPLHF. The CDR3 bases are TGTGCCAGCAGTGAAGCAGTGGCGGGGACACCCCTCCACTTT.

V and J are TRBV7-8 and TRBJ2-3; D may be TRBD2 (5 bases). The V end lost 5 bases, the J end lost 2 bases, and 14 bases lay between the germline ends. This CDR3 spans 15 amino acids. CDR1 is SGHVS and CDR2 is FQNEAQ in the germline V gene. The CDR3 protein is CASSVYRDPTDTQYF. For the CDR3, the DNA is TGTGCCAGCAGCGTCTACCGGGATCCCACAGATACGCAGTATTTT.

This chain joins TRBV5-8 and TRBJ1-1, with 12 bases that match TRBD1. The J segment lost 3 bases and the V segment lost 2 bases, leaving 5 bases of the junction unmatched. This CDR3 region has 16 residues. Germline V gives CDR1 SGHTS, CDR2 YDEGEE. CDR3: CASSFRDRGRDTEAFF. The CDR3 nucleotides are TGTGCCAGCAGCTTCCGGGACAGGGGGCGAGACACTGAAGCTTTCTTT.

V is TRBV19 and J is TRBJ1-5; D is perhaps TRBD1 (6 bases). V lost 4 bases, J lost 6 bases, and 7 bases lay in between. Per germline, CDR1 LNHDA and CDR2 SQIVND (reference sequence). CDR3 length: 12 amino acids. This CDR3 is CASSRGPQPQHF. For the CDR3, the DNA is TGTGCCAGTAGTAGGGGGCCTCAGCCCCAGCATTTT.

The chain links TRBV29-1 to TRBJ2-4, with unresolved D. Germline assignment: CDR1 SQVTM and CDR2 ANQGSEA. The CDR3 covers 12 residues. The V and J ends lost 5 bases and 2 bases respectively, with 7 bases between them. CDR3 region: CSVFHSKNIQYF. CDR3 sequence (DNA): TGCAGCGTTTTTCATTCCAAAAACATTCAGTACTTC.

The V and J genes are TRBV5-6 and TRBJ1-2, with TRBD1 as a possible D gene (5 bases). The germline CDR1 and CDR2 sequences are SGHDT and YYEEEE. Trimming stripped 4 bases from V and 8 bases from J, with 18 bases between. The CDR3 has 14 amino acids. Here the CDR3 DNA reads TGTGCCAGCAGCGCGAAACAGGTATCTGGCGGCTACACCTTC. Its translation is CASSAKQVSGGYTF.

V usage is TRBV7-8 and J usage is TRBJ1-1; TRBD1 is a possible D gene (5 bases). The CDR3 is 17 amino acids. Trimming removed 3 bases from V and 0 bases from J, with 17 bases in between. Germline values: CDR1 SGHVS, CDR2 FQNEAQ. The chain's CDR3 is CASSFGARIYMNTEAFF. In DNA, the CDR3 is TGTGCCAGCAGCTTTGGGGCCAGGATTTACATGAACACTGAAGCTTTCTTT.

This chain links TRBV9 with TRBJ2-5; 8 positions match TRBD1. V lost 0 bases, J lost 1 base, and 2 bases stayed unmatched. The CDR3 contains 15 residues. In germline, CDR1 is SGDLS, CDR2 YYNGEE. In DNA form, the CDR3 reads TGTGCCAGCAGCGTAGTCGACAGGGGCCAAGAGACCCAGTACTTC. Translated: CASSVVDRGQETQYF.

J is TRBJ2-2 and V is TRBV7-2, with 9 bases matching TRBD1. The CDR3 length is 16 residues. Germline assignment: CDR1 SGHTA and CDR2 FQGNSA. Trimming cost V 1 base and J 6 bases; bases outside gene matches: 6. CDR3: CASSLVGTGSPGELFF. CDR3 DNA sequence: TGTGCCAGCAGCTTAGTTGGGACAGGGAGCCCCGGGGAGCTGTTTTTT.

This sequence joins TRBV28 and TRBJ1-2; 10 bases line up with TRBD1. Trimming at V came to 6 bases and at J to 1 base, leaving 8 bases not matched to a gene. The germline V gene has CDR1 MDHEN and CDR2 SYDVKM. The CDR3 consists of 16 residues. CDR3: CASRSKTGGYNYGYTF. CDR3 nucleotides: TGTGCCAGCAGGTCAAAGACAGGGGGCTATAACTATGGCTACACCTTC.

The rearrangement uses TRBV10-3 and TRBJ2-1; 8 nucleotides line up with TRBD2. The CDR3 extends over 13 amino acids. Germline V gene data show CDR1 as ENHRY and CDR2 as SYGVKD. Trimming removed 9 bases from V and 7 bases from J; junction bases left unmatched: 8. CDR3 nucleotides: TGTGCCATACAGCGGGAGTGGGATAATGAGCAGTTCTTC. This codes for CAIQREWDNEQFF.

The chain has TRBV6-5 and TRBJ1-3; D is undetermined. Germline CDR1 MNHEY, CDR2 SVGAGI. The V end was cut by 4 bases, the J end by 0 bases, with 10 bases between. This CDR3 spans 15 amino acids. This chain's CDR3 is CASSSQPSSGNTIYF. The CDR3 bases are TGTGCCAGCAGTTCACAGCCCTCCTCTGGAAACACCATATATTTT.

The rearrangement links TRBV30 to TRBJ1-5, with D perhaps TRBD1 (6 bases). The CDR3 spans 14 residues. V lost 3 bases and J 4 bases, leaving 13 bases between the germline ends. The V gene's germline CDR1 is GTSNPN and CDR2 SVGIG (reference sequence). The CDR3 loop is CAWSQGGPNQPQHF. The CDR3 DNA reads as TGTGCCTGGAGCCAAGGGGGTCCGAATCAGCCCCAGCATTTT.

The chain has TRBV6-5 and TRBJ2-7; a possible D gene is TRBD1 (6 bases). The CDR3 is 14 amino acids. CDR1 MNHEY and CDR2 SVGAGI come from the germline V gene. Deletions cut 7 bases from V and 0 bases from J, with 13 bases between. The CDR3 region is CASTRTRGSYEQYV. CDR3 DNA sequence: TGTGCCAGCACTCGAACCAGGGGCTCCTACGAGCAGTACGTC.

V usage is TRBV19 and J usage is TRBJ1-2; D gene ambiguous. The CDR3 spans 11 residues. Germline V lookup: CDR1 LNHDA, CDR2 SQIVND (reference sequence). V lost 8 bases and J 6 bases, leaving 10 bases between the germline ends. CDR3 residues: CASHRVNGYTF. The CDR3 DNA is TGTGCCAGTCATCGGGTAAATGGCTACACCTTC.